What follows is one T cell receptor beta chain and its context. Original data processing: Reference gene primer amplification in the assay estimated nucleated cell counts. The data were produced by immunoSEQ multiplex PCR, yet TCRdb's version contains in-frame clones alone and is incomplete. V, J and clone size were drawn from that table, and D and trimming were deduced from the DNA. The sample consists of 150,000 to 200,000 clones, 88% of them appearing once. This specimen comes from a study of blood T cell repertoires in COVID-19. Overall study: PBMCs, B-cell-depleted T cells, or T cells were the source of the cDNA or gDNA that made up the material.

Germline lookup yields CDR1 SGHDN and CDR2 FVKESK. This CDR3 region has 16 residues. Trimming took 4 bases from V and 2 from J; bases not matched to a gene: 7. V and J are TRBV14 and TRBJ1-1, with 10 bases that match TRBD1. The sample taken for sequencing was peripheral blood. The clonotype comes from a man in his forties with active or convalescent COVID-19. CDR3 coding DNA: TGTGCCAGCAGCCGTCGGACAGGGGGACCAAACACTGAAGCTTTCTTT. Translating gives CASSRRTGGPNTEAFF.